The next 10 T cell receptor beta chains were all read from a single sample in a study of CD8 T cells in ankylosing spondylitis. TCRdb re-called the 5' RACE reads with MiXCR, one entry per CDR3 protein. This sample yields nearly 250,000 distinct CDR3 sequences, of which roughly 32% are seen a single time; about 4% belongs to the top ten. The sample comprised blood, either unsorted or a sorted T cell fraction (not recorded which). The receptors originated from a male donor with ankylosing spondylitis or in good health (not recorded which).

The V and J genes are TRBV7-2 and TRBJ2-7; D remains unclear. The CDR3 is 15 residues long. The V end was cut by 1 base, the J end by 0 bases, with 10 bases between. Germline CDR1 SGHTA, CDR2 FQGNSA. CDR3 nucleotides: TGTGCCAGCAGCTTAGGAGGATTTAGCTCCTACGAGCAGTACTTC. Residues: CASSLGGFSSYEQYF.

The V and J genes are TRBV20-1 and TRBJ2-7; 8 bases map to TRBD1. CDR3 length: 14 amino acids. Losses at the gene ends were 7 bases for V and 3 bases for J; bases not matched to a gene: 11. Germline-derived CDR1 and CDR2 are DFQATT and SNEGSKA (reference sequence). The CDR3 loop is CSVRGPRVIYEQYF. As DNA, the CDR3 is TGCAGTGTCAGGGGGCCCAGGGTCATCTACGAGCAGTACTTC.

The chain combines TRBV11-2 with TRBJ2-2; maybe TRBD1 (6 bases). V was clipped by 5 bases and J by 1 base, with 11 bases between them. This CDR3 contains 15 residues. Germline-derived CDR1 and CDR2 are SGHAT and FQNNGV. The DNA of the CDR3 is TGTGCCAGCAGCCGTGGACAGCGGAACACCGGGGAGCTGTTTTTT. Translation: CASSRGQRNTGELFF. Using reference TRBV11-2 and TRBJ2-2 for the parts outside the CDR3, the full variable domain is EAGVAQSPRYKIIEKRQSVAFWCNPISGHATLYWYQQILGQGPKLLIQFQNNGVVDDSQLPKDRFSAERLKGVDSTLKIQPAKLEDSAVYLCASSRGQRNTGELFFGEGSRLTVL.

The rearrangement joins TRBV30 to TRBJ2-1; D is possibly TRBD1 (5 bases). The CDR3 loop spans 14 amino acids. Germline CDR1 GTSNPN, CDR2 SVGIG (reference sequence). V was cut by 4 bases and J by 0 bases, with 10 bases left in between. The DNA of the CDR3 is TGTGCCTGGATCGCTCAGGGCTCCTACAATGAGCAGTTCTTC. Translated, it gives CAWIAQGSYNEQFF.

The chain links TRBV6-4 to TRBJ2-3; D uncertain. From germline, CDR1 is MRHNA and CDR2 SNTAGT. The CDR3 length is 15 residues. Trimming left V 6 bases short and J 1 base short, with 14 bases between. In DNA form, the CDR3 reads TGTGCCAGCAGGACCGACCTCTATTGCACAGATACGCAGTATTTT. The encoded protein is CASRTDLYCTDTQYF.

This clonotype was seen a handful of times. The genes are TRBV6-5 and TRBJ2-1; the D gene is possibly TRBD1 (6 bases). The CDR3 consists of 13 residues. The germline gives CDR1 MNHEY, CDR2 SVGAGI. The V gene lost 0 bases and the J gene lost 6 bases, with 6 bases spanning the gap. The CDR3 DNA is TGTGCCAGCAGTTACTCGGGGGCCAATGAGCAGTTCTTC. This translates into CASSYSGANEQFF.

J is TRBJ2-2 and V is TRBV9; D may be TRBD1 (8 bases). Trimming took 7 bases from V and 7 from J, leaving 17 bases between them. The V gene's germline CDR1 is SGDLS and CDR2 YYNGEE. CDR3 length equals 14 residues. The CDR3 DNA sequence: TGTGCCAGCGGTTTACAGGGGGAGGGCGGGGAGCTGTTTTTT. It is translated as CASGLQGEGGELFF.

This clonotype was seen a handful of times. The chain recombines TRBV29-1 with TRBJ1-2; perhaps TRBD1 as D (5 bases). In germline, CDR1 is SQVTM, CDR2 ANQGSEA. V shed 6 bases and J shed 4 bases, with 15 bases lying between them. The CDR3 runs to 13 residues. The CDR3, as DNA: TGCAGCGTAGATACTGAGACAGTCTATGGCTACACCTTC. This gives the protein CSVDTETVYGYTF.

This clonotype showed up just a few times. V and J are TRBV20-1 and TRBJ2-7; TRBD1 agrees at 8 bases. Germline CDR1 reads DFQATT; CDR2 reads SNEGSKA (reference sequence). This CDR3 is built from 14 residues. With 0 bases clipped from V and 3 bases from J, the junction kept 4 bases outside the gene matches. DNA of the CDR3: TGCAGTGCTAGAGATGGAACAGGGGGCTACGAGCAGTACTTC. It translates to CSARDGTGGYEQYF.

This clonotype was seen a few times. This rearrangement joins TRBV12-3 or TRBV12-4 to TRBJ2-1, with 8 positions matching TRBD2. This CDR3 contains 15 residues. Trimming cost V 4 bases and J 2 bases; bases outside gene matches: 4. CDR3 residues: CASSWRRGAYNEQFF. The CDR3 region has the DNA TGTGCCAGCAGTTGGCGGCGGGGGGCCTACAATGAGCAGTTCTTC.